This is a list of T cell receptor beta chains from one sample in a study of T cells in Graves' hyperthyroidism and ophthalmopathy. TCRdb itself ran the multiplex PCR reads through MiXCR, one entry per CDR3 protein. The sample lists around 450,000 distinct CDR3 sequences, around a sixth occurring once. Sequencing was carried out using blood. All receptors come from a woman under 30 with Graves' hyperthyroidism. The CDR3 runs from the conserved cysteine through the conserved F or W. D genes are given only for firm matches. Where a row states a size, it is once, few, many or the class of an expanded clone; other rows omit it.

J gene,CDR3 length,D gene,clone size,V gene,CDR3 DNA,CDR3 protein
TRBJ2-1,17,.,many,TRBV5-1,TGCGCCAGCAGCCCTAGCAGGTACCTCGAATCCTACAATGAGCAGTTCTTC,CASSPSRYLESYNEQFF
TRBJ1-4,14,.,many,TRBV5-1,TGCGCCAGCAGTCTTCGGGACGGGAATGAAAAACTGTTTTTT,CASSLRDGNEKLFF
TRBJ2-1,16,TRBD2,.,TRBV6-1,TGTGCCAGCAGACCCCCCGGGACTAGCGGGAGTGGTGAGCAGTTCTTC,CASRPPGTSGSGEQFF
TRBJ1-4,15,.,.,TRBV5-4,TGTGCCAGCACCCTCGGGGGGGGCGAGAGTGAAAAACTGTTTTTT,CASTLGGGESEKLFF
TRBJ2-3,13,.,few,TRBV7-9,TGTGCCAGCCGGAGAGAGGCCACAGATACGCAGTATTTT,CASRREATDTQYF
TRBJ2-7,14,TRBD1,many,TRBV7-3,TGTGCCAGCAGCCCGGACAGGGGGAATTACGAGCAGTACTTC,CASSPDRGNYEQYF
TRBJ2-5,14,TRBD1,many,TRBV7-3,TGTGCCAGCAGCTCACAGGGGGCCCAAGAGACCCAGTACTTC,CASSSQGAQETQYF
TRBJ2-1,16,TRBD2,.,TRBV4-2,TGTGCCAGCAGCCGAGGGACTAGCGGGAGCTGGGATGAGCAGTTCTTC,CASSRGTSGSWDEQFF
TRBJ2-2,12,.,many,TRBV30,TGTGCCTGGAGTGGGGGTCCCGGGGAGCTGTTTTTT,CAWSGGPGELFF
TRBJ2-7,13,.,few,TRBV6-1,TGTGCCCACAGGGCAGCCGATAACTACGAGCAGTACTTC,CAHRAADNYEQYF
TRBJ2-7,12,TRBD1,many,TRBV12-5,TGTGCTAGTGGTCCGCGGACAGGCGAGCAGTACTTC,CASGPRTGEQYF
TRBJ1-4,13,TRBD1,many,TRBV19,TGTGCCAGTAGTGCGGAGACAGGGGCTAAACTGTTTTTT,CASSAETGAKLFF
TRBJ2-1,12,.,many,TRBV7-3,TGTGCCAGCAGCTTACGGGGGACTGAGCAGTTCTTC,CASSLRGTEQFF
TRBJ1-2,13,.,many,TRBV2,TGTGCCAGCAGCGGGGTGGTGCCTAGCGGCTACACCTTC,CASSGVVPSGYTF
TRBJ2-7,12,.,many,TRBV6-5,TGTGCCAGCAGTTACAGTTTGCAGGAGCAGTACTTC,CASSYSLQEQYF
TRBJ2-7,17,TRBD2,many,TRBV14,TGTGCCAGCAGCGCCGGGACTAGCGGGGGCTACTCCTACGAGCAGTACTTC,CASSAGTSGGYSYEQYF
TRBJ2-7,12,.,.,TRBV6-2/TRBV6-3,TGTGCCAGCAGGACAGTGGCCTACGAGCAGTGCTTC,CASRTVAYEQCF
TRBJ1-5,15,.,few,TRBV28,TGTGCCAGCAGTTCCCCGGACCCCGCCATCCAGCCCCAGCATTTT,CASSSPDPAIQPQHF
TRBJ2-1,15,.,.,TRBV5-4,TGTGCCAGCAGCCCGGTTCGGAGTTCCAACAATGAGCAGTTCTTC,CASSPVRSSNNEQFF
TRBJ1-2,15,.,many,TRBV18,TGTGCCAGCTCACTATCGACAGCCTCTAACTATGGCTACACCTTC,CASSLSTASNYGYTF
TRBJ2-1,13,.,many,TRBV11-2,TGTGCCAGCAGCCCAGGTGAGGGGAATGAGCAGTTCTTC,CASSPGEGNEQFF
TRBJ1-2,14,TRBD1,many,TRBV10-3,TGTGCCATCATAACAGGGGGCGCGATGGACGGCTACACCTTC,CAIITGGAMDGYTF
TRBJ2-1,14,TRBD2,many,TRBV12-3/TRBV12-4,TGTGCCAGCAATCCGGGAGGCCCGTACAATGAGCAGTTCTTC,CASNPGGPYNEQFF
TRBJ1-1,13,.,many,TRBV29-1,TGCAGCGTTGAAGAAGAGGGTTGGACTGAAGCTTTCTTT,CSVEEEGWTEAFF
TRBJ2-7,14,TRBD1,many,TRBV10-3,TGTGCCATCAGTTCTAAAGACAGGGGAAAGGAGCAGTACTTC,CAISSKDRGKEQYF